The source of this TCR beta chain is a study of T cells after yellow fever vaccination. They built TCR cDNA with 5'RACE template switching, a step that put in a universal primer site and UMIs. TCRdb fed the 5' RACE reads into MiXCR, producing one record per CDR3 protein. The data hold 350,000 or so distinct CDR3 sequences, with roughly 8% observed a single time. The CDR3 has 18 amino acids. Trimming pared 4 bases from V and 4 bases from J, leaving 26 bases between. The germline V gene has CDR1 SGHRS and CDR2 YFSETQ. The clonotype was recovered from a man younger than 30 who received the YFV17D yellow fever vaccine. The chain joins TRBV5-1 to TRBJ1-2, with D perhaps TRBD1 (6 bases). The sequences come from PBMCs, collected roughly 46 days after the first yellow fever vaccination. DNA for the CDR3: TGCGCCAGCAGCAGTTCACGGACAGCCCCGTCGTCCGGCTATGGCTACACCTTC. Its protein product is CASSSSRTAPSSGYGYTF. Filled out from reference TRBV5-1 and TRBJ1-2, the complete variable domain reads KAGVTQTPRYLIKTRGQQVTLSCSPISGHRSVSWYQQTPGQGLQFLFEYFSETQRNKGNFPGRFSGRQFSNSRSEMNVSTLELGDSALYLCASSSSRTAPSSGYGYTFGSGTRLTVV.